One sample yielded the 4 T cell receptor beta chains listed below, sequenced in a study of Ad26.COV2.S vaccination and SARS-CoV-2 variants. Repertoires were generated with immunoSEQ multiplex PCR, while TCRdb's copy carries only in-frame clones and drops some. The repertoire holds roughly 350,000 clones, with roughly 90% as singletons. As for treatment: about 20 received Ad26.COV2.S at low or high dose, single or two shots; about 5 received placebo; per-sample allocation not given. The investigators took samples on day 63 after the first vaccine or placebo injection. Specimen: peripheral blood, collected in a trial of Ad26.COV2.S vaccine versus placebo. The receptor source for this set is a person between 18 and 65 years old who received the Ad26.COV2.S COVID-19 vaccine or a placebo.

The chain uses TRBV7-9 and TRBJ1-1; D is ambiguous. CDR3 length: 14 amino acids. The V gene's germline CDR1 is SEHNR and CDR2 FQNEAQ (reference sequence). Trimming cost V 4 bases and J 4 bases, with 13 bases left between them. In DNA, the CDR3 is TGTGCCAGCAGCTACCCGAGGAGGAGCACTGAAGCTTTCTTT. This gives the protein CASSYPRRSTEAFF.

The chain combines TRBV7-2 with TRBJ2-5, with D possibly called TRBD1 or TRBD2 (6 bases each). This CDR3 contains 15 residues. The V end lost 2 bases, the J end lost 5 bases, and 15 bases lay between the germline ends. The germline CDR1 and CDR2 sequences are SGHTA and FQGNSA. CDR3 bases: TGTGCCAGCAGCTTATCGACAGGAGGGGGGGAGACCCAGTACTTC. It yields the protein CASSLSTGGGETQYF.

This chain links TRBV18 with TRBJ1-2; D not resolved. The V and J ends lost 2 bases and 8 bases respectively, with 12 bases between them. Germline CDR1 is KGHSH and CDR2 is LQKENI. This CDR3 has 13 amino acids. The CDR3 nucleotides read TGTGCCAGCTCACCAGCGGGTCCGACGGGCTACACCTTC. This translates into CASSPAGPTGYTF.

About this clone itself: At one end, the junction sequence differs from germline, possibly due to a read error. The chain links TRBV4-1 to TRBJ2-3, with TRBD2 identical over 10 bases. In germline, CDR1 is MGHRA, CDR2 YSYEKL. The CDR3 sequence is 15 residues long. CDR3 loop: CASSHIAGGTDTQYF. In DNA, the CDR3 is TGCGCCAGCAGCCATATAGCGGGGGGCACGGATACGCAGTATTTT.